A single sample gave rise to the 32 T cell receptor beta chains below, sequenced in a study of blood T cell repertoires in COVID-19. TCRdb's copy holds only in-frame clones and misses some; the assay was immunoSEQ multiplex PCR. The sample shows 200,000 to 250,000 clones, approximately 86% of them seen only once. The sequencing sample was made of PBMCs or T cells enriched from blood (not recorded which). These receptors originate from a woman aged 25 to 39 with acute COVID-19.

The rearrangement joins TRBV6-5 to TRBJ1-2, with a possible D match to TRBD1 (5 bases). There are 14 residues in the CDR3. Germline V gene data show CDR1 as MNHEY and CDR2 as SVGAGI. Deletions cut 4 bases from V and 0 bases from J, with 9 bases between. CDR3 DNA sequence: TGTGCCAGCAGTTCAGGGATACCTAACTATGGCTACACCTTC. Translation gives CASSSGIPNYGYTF.

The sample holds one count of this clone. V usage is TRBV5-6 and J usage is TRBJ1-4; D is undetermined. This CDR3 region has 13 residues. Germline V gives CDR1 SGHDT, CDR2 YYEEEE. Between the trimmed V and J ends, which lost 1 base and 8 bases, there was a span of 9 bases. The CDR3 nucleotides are TGTGCCAGCAGCTTGCAGGAGGGAGAAAAACTGTTTTTT. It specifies CASSLQEGEKLFF.

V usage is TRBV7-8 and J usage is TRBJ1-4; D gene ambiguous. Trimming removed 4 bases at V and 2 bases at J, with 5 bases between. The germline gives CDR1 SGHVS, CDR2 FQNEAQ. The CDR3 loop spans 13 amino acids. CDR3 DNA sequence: TGTGCCAGCAGCTACTTTACTAATGAAAAACTGTTTTTT. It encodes CASSYFTNEKLFF.

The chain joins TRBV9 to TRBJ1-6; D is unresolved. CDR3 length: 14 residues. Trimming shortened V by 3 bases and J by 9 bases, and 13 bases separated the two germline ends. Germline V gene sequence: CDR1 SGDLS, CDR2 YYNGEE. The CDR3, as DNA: TGTGCCAGCAGCGAGACGAGGATAGGTTCACCCCTCCACTTT. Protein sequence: CASSETRIGSPLHF.

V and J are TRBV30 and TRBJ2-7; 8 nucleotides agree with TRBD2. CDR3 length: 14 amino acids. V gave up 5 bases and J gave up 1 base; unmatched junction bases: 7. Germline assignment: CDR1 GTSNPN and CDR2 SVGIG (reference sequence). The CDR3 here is CAWRGGGYSYEQYF. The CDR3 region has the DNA TGTGCCTGGCGGGGGGGAGGTTATTCCTACGAGCAGTACTTC.

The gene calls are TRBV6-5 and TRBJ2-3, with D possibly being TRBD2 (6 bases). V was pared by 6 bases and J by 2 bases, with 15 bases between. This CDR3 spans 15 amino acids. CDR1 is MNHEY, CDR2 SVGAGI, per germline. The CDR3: CASRSGTADTDTQYF. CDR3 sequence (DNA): TGTGCCAGCAGGTCCGGGACTGCCGACACAGATACGCAGTATTTT.

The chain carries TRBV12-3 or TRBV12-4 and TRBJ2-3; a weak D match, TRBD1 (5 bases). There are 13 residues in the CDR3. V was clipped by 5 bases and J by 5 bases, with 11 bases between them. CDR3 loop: CASSAPQGDTQYF. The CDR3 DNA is TGTGCCAGCAGTGCGCCTCAGGGAGATACGCAGTATTTT.

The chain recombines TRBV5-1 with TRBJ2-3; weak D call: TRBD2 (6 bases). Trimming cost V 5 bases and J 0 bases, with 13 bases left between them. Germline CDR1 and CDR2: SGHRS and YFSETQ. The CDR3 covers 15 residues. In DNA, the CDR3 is TGCGCCAGCAGTGGGGGGTTCGCTAGCACAGATACGCAGTATTTT. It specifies CASSGGFASTDTQYF.

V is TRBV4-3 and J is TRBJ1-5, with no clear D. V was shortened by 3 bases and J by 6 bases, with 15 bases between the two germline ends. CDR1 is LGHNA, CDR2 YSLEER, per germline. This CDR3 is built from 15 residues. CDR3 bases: TGCGCCAGCAGCCAGACACTCACGGTTGTTCAGCCCCAGCATTTT. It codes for CASSQTLTVVQPQHF.

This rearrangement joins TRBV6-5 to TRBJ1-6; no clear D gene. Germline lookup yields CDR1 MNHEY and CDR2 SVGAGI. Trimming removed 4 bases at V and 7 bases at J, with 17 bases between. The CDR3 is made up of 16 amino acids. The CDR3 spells CASSSFGLGGNSPLHF. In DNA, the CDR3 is TGTGCCAGCAGTTCTTTTGGACTCGGAGGGAATTCACCCCTCCACTTT.

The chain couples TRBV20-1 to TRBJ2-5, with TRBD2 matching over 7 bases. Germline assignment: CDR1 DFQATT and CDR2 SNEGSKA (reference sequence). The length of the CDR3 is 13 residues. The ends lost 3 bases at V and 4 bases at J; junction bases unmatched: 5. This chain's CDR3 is CSASGRARETQYF. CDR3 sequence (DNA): TGCAGTGCTAGTGGGAGGGCCCGAGAGACCCAGTACTTC.

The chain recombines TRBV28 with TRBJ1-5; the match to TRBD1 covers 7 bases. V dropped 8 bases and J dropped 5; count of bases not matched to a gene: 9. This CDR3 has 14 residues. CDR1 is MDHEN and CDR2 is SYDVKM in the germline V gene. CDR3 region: CASGEGAPDQPQHF. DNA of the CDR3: TGTGCCAGCGGTGAGGGGGCGCCCGATCAGCCCCAGCATTTT.

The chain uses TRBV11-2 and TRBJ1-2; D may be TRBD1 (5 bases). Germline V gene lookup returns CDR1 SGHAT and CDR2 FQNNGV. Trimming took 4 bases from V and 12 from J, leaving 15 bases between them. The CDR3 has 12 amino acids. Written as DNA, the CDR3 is TGTGCCAGCAGCTCAAAACAGACAGTTAACACCTTC. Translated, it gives CASSSKQTVNTF.

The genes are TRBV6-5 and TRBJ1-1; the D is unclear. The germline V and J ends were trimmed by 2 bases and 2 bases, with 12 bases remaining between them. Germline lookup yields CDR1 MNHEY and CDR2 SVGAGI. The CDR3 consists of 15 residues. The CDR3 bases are TGTGCCAGCAGTTACCGGGAGGGAGCCAACACTGAAGCTTTCTTT. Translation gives CASSYREGANTEAFF.

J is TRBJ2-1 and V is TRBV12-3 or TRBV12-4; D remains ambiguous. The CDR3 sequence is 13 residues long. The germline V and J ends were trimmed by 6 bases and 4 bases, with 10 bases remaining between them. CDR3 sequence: CASSGSLYNEQFF. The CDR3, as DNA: TGTGCCAGCAGCGGTAGTCTGTACAATGAGCAGTTCTTC.

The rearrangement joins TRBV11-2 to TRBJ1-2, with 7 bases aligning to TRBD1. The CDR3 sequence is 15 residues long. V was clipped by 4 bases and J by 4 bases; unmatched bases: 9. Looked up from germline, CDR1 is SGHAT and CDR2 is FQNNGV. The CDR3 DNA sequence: TGTGCCAGCAGCTACAACGCCGGGACAGTCTATGGCTACACCTTC. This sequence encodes CASSYNAGTVYGYTF.

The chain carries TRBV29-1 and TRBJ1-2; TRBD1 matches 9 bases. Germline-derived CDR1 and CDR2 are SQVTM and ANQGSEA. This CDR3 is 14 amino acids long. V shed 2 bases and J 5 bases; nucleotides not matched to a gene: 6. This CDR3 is CSVESGQGGYGYTF. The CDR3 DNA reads TGCAGCGTTGAATCGGGACAGGGAGGGTATGGCTACACCTTC.

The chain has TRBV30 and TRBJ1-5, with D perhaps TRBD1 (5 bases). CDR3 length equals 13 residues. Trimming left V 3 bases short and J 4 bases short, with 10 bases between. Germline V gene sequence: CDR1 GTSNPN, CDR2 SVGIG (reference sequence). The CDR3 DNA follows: TGTGCCTGGAGCGTGGGGCGGAATCAGCCCCAGCATTTT. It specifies CAWSVGRNQPQHF.

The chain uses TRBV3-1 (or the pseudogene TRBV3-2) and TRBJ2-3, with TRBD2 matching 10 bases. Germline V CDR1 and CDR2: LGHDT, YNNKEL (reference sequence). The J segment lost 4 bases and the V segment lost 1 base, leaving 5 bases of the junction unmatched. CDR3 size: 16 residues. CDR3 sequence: CASSQVRLAGADTQYF. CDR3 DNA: TGTGCCAGCAGCCAAGTAAGGCTAGCGGGGGCAGATACGCAGTATTTT.

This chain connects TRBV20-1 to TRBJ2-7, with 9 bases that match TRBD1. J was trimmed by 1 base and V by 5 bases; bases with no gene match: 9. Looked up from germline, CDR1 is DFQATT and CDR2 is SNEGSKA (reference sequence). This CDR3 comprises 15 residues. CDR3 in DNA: TGCAGTGCTCGTGGGGGGACAGGGTTTTCCTACGAGCAGTACTTC. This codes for CSARGGTGFSYEQYF.

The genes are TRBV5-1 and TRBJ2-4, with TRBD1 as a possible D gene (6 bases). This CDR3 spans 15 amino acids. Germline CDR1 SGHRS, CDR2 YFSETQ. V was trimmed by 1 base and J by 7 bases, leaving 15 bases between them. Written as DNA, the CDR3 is TGCGCCAGCAGCTTGATTTTGGGTCAGGGGAACATTCAGTACTTC. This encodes CASSLILGQGNIQYF.

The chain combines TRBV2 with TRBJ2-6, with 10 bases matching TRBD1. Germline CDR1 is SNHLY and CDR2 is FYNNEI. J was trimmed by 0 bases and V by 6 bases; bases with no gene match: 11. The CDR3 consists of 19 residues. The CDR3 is CASRGTGVSSLSGANVLTF. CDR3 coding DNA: TGTGCCAGCAGAGGGACAGGGGTATCAAGCCTCTCTGGGGCCAACGTCCTGACTTTC.

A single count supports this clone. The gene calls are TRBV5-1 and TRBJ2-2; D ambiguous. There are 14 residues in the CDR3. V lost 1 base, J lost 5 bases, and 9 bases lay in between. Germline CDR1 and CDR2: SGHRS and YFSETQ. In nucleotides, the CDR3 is TGCGCCAGCAGCTTGATTTCCTATACCGGGGAGCTGTTTTTT. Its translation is CASSLISYTGELFF. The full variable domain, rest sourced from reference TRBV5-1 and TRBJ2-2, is KAGVTQTPRYLIKTRGQQVTLSCSPISGHRSVSWYQQTPGQGLQFLFEYFSETQRNKGNFPGRFSGRQFSNSRSEMNVSTLELGDSALYLCASSLISYTGELFFGEGSRLTVL.

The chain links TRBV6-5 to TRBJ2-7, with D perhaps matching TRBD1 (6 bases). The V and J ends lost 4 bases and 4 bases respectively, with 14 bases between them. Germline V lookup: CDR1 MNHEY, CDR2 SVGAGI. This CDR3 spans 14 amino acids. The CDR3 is CASSSPGHLYEQYF. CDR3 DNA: TGTGCCAGCAGTTCTCCGGGACATCTTTACGAGCAGTACTTC.

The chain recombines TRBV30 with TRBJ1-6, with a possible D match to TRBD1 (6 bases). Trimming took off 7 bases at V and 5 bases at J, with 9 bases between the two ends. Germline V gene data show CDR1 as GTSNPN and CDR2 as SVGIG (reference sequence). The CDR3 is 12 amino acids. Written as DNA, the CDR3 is TGTGCCTCCCAGGGGAATAATTCACCCCTCCACTTT. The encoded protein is CASQGNNSPLHF.

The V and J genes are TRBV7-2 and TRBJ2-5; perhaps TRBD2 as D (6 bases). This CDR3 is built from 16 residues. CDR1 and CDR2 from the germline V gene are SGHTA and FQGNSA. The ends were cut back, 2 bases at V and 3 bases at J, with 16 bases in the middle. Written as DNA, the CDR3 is TGTGCCAGCAGCTTATCGGCGCGGGGTTCCAAAGAGACCCAGTACTTC. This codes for CASSLSARGSKETQYF.

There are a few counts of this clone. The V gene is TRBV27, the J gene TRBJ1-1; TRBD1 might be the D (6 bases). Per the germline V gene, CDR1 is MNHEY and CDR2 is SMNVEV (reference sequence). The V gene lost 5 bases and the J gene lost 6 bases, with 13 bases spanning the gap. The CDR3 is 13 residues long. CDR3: CASSPDSQSEAFF. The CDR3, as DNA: TGTGCCAGCAGTCCGGACAGTCAGTCTGAAGCTTTCTTT.

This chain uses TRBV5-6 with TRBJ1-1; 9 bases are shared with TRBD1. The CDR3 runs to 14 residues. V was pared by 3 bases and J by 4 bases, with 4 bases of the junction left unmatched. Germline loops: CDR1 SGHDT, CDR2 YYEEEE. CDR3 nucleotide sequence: TGTGCCAGCAGCTCTAGACAGGGGGGCACTGAAGCTTTCTTT. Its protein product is CASSSRQGGTEAFF. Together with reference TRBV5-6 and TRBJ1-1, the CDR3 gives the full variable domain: DAGVTQSPTHLIKTRGQQVTLRCSPKSGHDTVSWYQQALGQGPQFIFQYYEEEERQRGNFPDRFSGHQFPNYSSELNVNALLLGDSALYLCASSSRQGGTEAFFGQGTRLTVV.

The CDR3 DNA reads TGTGCCAGCATATCAGGTACAAAGGTCTACACCTTC. The encoded protein is CASISGTKVYTF. The chain is built from TRBV2 and TRBJ1-2; D ambiguous. The CDR3 is 12 residues long. CDR1 is SNHLY and CDR2 is FYNNEI in the germline V gene. Trimming pared 7 bases from V and 10 bases from J, leaving 16 bases between. The full variable domain, with the rest looked up from reference TRBV2 and TRBJ1-2, is EPEVTQTPSHQVTQMGQEVILRCVPISNHLYFYWYRQILGQKVEFLVSFYNNEISEKSEIFDDQFSVERPDGSNFTLKIRSTKLEDSAMYFCASISGTKVYTFGSGTRLTVV.

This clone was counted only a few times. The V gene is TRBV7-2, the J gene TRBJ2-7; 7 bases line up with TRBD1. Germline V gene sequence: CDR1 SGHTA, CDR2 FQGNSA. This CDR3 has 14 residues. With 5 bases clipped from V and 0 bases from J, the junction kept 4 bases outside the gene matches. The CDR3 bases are TGTGCCAGCAGCCAACAGGGGAGCTCCTACGAGCAGTACTTC. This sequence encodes CASSQQGSSYEQYF.

CDR3 region: CASSPVGTGHGELFF. CDR3 bases: TGTGCCAGCAGCCCCGTCGGGACAGGGCACGGGGAGCTGTTTTTT. The chain employs TRBV13 and TRBJ2-2, with 9 bases aligning to TRBD1. There are 15 residues in the CDR3. Germline V gene sequence: CDR1 PRHDT, CDR2 FYEKMQ (reference sequence). Trimming took 5 bases from V and 7 from J; bases not matched to a gene: 8.

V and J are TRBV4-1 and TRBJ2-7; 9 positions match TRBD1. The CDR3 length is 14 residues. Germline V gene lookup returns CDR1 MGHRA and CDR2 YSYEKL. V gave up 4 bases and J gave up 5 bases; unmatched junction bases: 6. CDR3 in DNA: TGCGCCAGCAGCCCAGACAGGGGGTTCGACGAGCAGTACTTC. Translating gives CASSPDRGFDEQYF.